One sample yielded the 9 T cell receptor beta chains listed below, sequenced in a study of blood T cells in healthy people across ages. The authors ran a second PCR of 7 to 11 cycles using a sample-barcoded 5' primer and a J-beta primer mix. MiXCR was run by TCRdb on the 5' RACE reads, yielding one entry per CDR3 protein. The sample records about 760,000 distinct CDR3 sequences, 56% being singletons. The sample consisted of blood. The receptors derive from a man in his forties in good health.

The chain is built from TRBV9 and TRBJ1-5; the D gene is possibly TRBD1 (6 bases). Trimming took off 3 bases at V and 1 base at J, with 17 bases between the two ends. CDR3 length equals 17 residues. Germline assignment: CDR1 SGDLS and CDR2 YYNGEE. Here the CDR3 DNA reads TGTGCCAGCAGCGATGCCCCGGGCAGGGGAAGCAATCAGCCCCAGCATTTT. Amino acids: CASSDAPGRGSNQPQHF.

J is TRBJ2-7 and V is TRBV24-1; D ambiguous. The J call may be wrong; the DNA end is better matched by TRBJ2-5. The CDR3 spans 14 residues. CDR1 and CDR2 (germline): KGHDR, SFDVKD. CDR3: CATSDFAIPETQYF. The DNA for the CDR3 is TGTGCCACCAGTGATTTTGCGATTCCGGAGACCCAGTACTTC.

The rearrangement uses TRBV20-1 and TRBJ2-3, with D unclear. This CDR3 has 10 amino acids. The germline V gene encodes CDR1 DFQATT and CDR2 SNEGSKA (reference sequence). V gave up 2 bases and J gave up 8 bases, with 5 bases separating them. The CDR3 protein is CSARFVTQYF. The CDR3 nucleotides read TGCAGTGCTAGATTTGTTACGCAGTATTTT.

The chain recombines TRBV3-1 with TRBJ2-5; D is possibly TRBD2 (5 bases). The V end was cut by 1 base, the J end by 11 bases, with 20 bases between. The CDR3 covers 15 residues. From germline, CDR1 is LGHDT and CDR2 YNNKEL (reference sequence). The CDR3 protein is CASSQVASDRAEQYF. CDR3 nucleotide sequence: TGTGCCAGCAGCCAAGTAGCGAGCGATCGGGCAGAGCAGTACTTC.

The chain carries TRBV6-5 and TRBJ1-4, with 7 bases lining up with TRBD1. V was clipped by 2 bases and J by 8 bases; unmatched bases: 14. The CDR3 covers 17 residues. The V gene's germline CDR1 is MNHEY and CDR2 SVGAGI. The CDR3 bases are TGTGCCAGCAGTTACCGTCCTCCACAGGGGTTTGTAGAAAAACTGTTTTTT. Its protein is CASSYRPPQGFVEKLFF.

This clonotype was found once. This chain joins TRBV7-2 and TRBJ1-2, with TRBD1 matching over 7 bases. V lost 5 bases, J lost 0 bases, and 6 bases stayed unmatched. Germline-derived CDR1 and CDR2 are SGHTA and FQGNSA. CDR3 size: 15 residues. CDR3 bases: TGTGCCAGCAGCCAAACAGGGGAGTCTAACTATGGCTACACCTTC. Translation: CASSQTGESNYGYTF.

This clonotype was seen only once. The chain joins TRBV12-5 to TRBJ2-5; TRBD2 might be the D (5 bases). The assigned J gene may be wrong: the sequence end matches TRBJ2-7 better. The CDR3 sequence is 16 residues long. CDR1 is LGHNT, CDR2 FRNRAP, per germline. CDR3 sequence reads: CASGLVLHRGSDEQYF. In DNA form, the CDR3 reads TGTGCTAGTGGTTTGGTACTTCATCGGGGTTCCGACGAGCAGTACTTC.

Remarks on this clonotype: The junction departs from germline at one end; a sequencing error may be responsible. The chain employs TRBV7-9 and TRBJ2-7; tentative D call: TRBD2 (5 bases). The CDR3 runs to 15 residues. Germline V gives CDR1 SEHNR, CDR2 FQNEAQ (reference sequence). CDR3 DNA sequence: TGTGCCAACAGCCCCCGAAGCGGAGAGAACTACGAGCAGTACTTC. It specifies CANSPRSGENYEQYF.

CDR3 in DNA: TGTGCCAGCAGACCCAGGACAGGGAGCACAGATACGCAGTATTTT. Translating it yields CASRPRTGSTDTQYF. The chain carries TRBV2 and TRBJ2-3, with TRBD1 matching over 8 bases. The CDR3 runs to 15 residues. With 6 bases clipped from V and 0 bases from J, the junction kept 5 bases outside the gene matches. Germline CDR1 is SNHLY and CDR2 is FYNNEI.